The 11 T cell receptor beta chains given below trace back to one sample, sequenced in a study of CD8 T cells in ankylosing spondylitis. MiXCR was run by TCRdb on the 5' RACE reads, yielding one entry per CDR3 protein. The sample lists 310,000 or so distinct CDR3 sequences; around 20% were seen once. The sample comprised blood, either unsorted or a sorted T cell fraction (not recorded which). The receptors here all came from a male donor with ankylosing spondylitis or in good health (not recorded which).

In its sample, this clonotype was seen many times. Written as DNA, the CDR3 is TGCAGTGCTACCGGACAGCTCGGGGAGCTGTTTTTT. It specifies CSATGQLGELFF. V gene TRBV20-1 combines with J gene TRBJ2-2; weak D call: TRBD1 (6 bases). Germline assignment: CDR1 DFQATT and CDR2 SNEGSKA (reference sequence). The germline V and J ends were trimmed by 4 bases and 7 bases, with 10 bases remaining between them. This CDR3 has 12 residues.

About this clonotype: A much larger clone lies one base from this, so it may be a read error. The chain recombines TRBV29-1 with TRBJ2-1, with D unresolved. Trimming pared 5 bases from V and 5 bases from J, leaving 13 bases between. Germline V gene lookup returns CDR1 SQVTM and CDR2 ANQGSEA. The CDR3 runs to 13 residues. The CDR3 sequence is CSVHLDPNNEQFF. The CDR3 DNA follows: TGCAGCGTTCACTTAGACCCCAACAATGAGCAGTTCTTC.

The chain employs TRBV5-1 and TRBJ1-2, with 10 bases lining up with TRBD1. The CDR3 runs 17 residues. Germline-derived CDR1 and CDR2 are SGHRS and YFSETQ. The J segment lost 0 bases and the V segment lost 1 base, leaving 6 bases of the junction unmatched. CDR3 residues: CASSLLGQGPTNYGYTF. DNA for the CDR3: TGCGCCAGCAGCTTGCTGGGACAGGGGCCTACTAACTATGGCTACACCTTC.

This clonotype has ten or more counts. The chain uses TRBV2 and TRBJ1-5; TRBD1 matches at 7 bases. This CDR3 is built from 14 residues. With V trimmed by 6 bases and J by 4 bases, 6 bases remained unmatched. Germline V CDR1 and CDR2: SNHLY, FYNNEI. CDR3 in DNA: TGTGCCAGCAGCCGGGACAGCATTAATCAGCCCCAGCATTTT. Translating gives CASSRDSINQPQHF.

CDR3 nucleotide sequence: TGTGCCAGCAGCCAAGTCCAGGGCCCCTACAATGAGCAGTTCTTC. Amino acids: CASSQVQGPYNEQFF. This chain connects TRBV3-1 to TRBJ2-1, with D possibly TRBD1 on 5 matching bases. The CDR3 is 15 residues long. Germline V gene lookup returns CDR1 LGHDT and CDR2 YNNKEL (reference sequence). V was cut by 1 base and J by 2 bases, with 9 bases left in between.

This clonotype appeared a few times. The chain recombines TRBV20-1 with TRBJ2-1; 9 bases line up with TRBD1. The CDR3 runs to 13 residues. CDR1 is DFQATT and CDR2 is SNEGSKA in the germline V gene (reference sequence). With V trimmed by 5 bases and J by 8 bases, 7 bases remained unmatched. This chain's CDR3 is CSALPQGAYEQFF. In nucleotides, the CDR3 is TGCAGTGCTTTGCCACAGGGGGCCTATGAGCAGTTCTTC.

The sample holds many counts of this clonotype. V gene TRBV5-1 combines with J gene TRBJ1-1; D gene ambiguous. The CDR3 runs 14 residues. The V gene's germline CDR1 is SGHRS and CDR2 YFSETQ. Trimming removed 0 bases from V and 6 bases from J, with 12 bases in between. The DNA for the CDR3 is TGCGCCAGCAGCTTGGCCGGCAGCAATGCTGAAGCTTTCTTT. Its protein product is CASSLAGSNAEAFF.

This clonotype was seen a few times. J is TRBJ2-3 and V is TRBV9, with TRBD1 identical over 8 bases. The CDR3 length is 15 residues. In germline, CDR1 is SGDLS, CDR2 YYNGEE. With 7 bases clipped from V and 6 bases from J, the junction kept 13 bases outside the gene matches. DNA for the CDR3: TGTGCCAGCGGTGATGGGACAGGCCGCGGGGATACGCAGTATTTT. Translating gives CASGDGTGRGDTQYF.

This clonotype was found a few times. The CDR3 DNA sequence: TGTGCCAGCAGTGACGGACTAGCGGGAGGGCCATCTGGGGCCAACGTCCTGACTTTC. It codes for CASSDGLAGGPSGANVLTF. The V and J genes are TRBV28 and TRBJ2-6, with TRBD2 matching 15 bases. Germline V gene lookup returns CDR1 MDHEN and CDR2 SYDVKM. The CDR3 runs to 19 residues. With 5 bases clipped from V and 1 base from J, the junction kept 6 bases outside the gene matches.

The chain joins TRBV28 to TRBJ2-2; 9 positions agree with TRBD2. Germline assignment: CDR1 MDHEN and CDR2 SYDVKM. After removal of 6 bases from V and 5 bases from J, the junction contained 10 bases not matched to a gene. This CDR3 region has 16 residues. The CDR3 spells CASSPHSGSSTGELFF. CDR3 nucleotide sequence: TGTGCCAGCAGCCCACATAGCGGGAGTAGTACCGGGGAGCTGTTTTTT.

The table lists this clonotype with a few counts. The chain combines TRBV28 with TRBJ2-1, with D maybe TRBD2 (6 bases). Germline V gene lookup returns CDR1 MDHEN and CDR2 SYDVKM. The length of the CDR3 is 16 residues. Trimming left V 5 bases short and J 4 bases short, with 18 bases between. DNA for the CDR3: TGTGCCAGCAGTCTCACGAACGGGGGACCTTACAATGAGCAGTTCTTC. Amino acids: CASSLTNGGPYNEQFF.